This T cell receptor (beta chain) was obtained from a study of identical twins. General observations from the study: The models gave estimates that fell short of the out-of-frame TCR alpha sharing seen in monozygotic twins.

Comment on this clonotype: Its cognate antigen is unknown.

cDNA carried unique molecular identifiers, and a universal primer site was added by template switching. Each CDR3 protein is one row after TCRdb ran MiXCR on the 5' RACE reads. The sample yields 200,000 to 250,000 distinct CDR3 sequences, 6% to 8.5% seen once. Each donor was a healthy Caucasian. These data also featured in a second study, about yellow fever vaccine responses in identical twins. From that second work: As reported, the vaccine T cell response of twins seemed partly convergent and partly personalized.

The source of this sequence is a woman aged 18-35 years in good health. The sample consisted of CD8+ T cells sorted from blood.

The CDR3 loop is CASSIGGGDEQYF. The CDR3 DNA reads TGTGCCAGTAGTATAGGTGGCGGTGACGAGCAGTACTTC. The J gene is TRBJ2-7, the V gene TRBV19; D gene ambiguous. The ends were cut back, 1 base at V and 5 bases at J, with 9 bases in the middle. The CDR3 loop spans 13 amino acids. Germline V gene sequence: CDR1 LNHDA, CDR2 SQIVND (reference sequence). The entire variable domain, with the rest obtained from reference TRBV19 and TRBJ2-7, is as follows: DGGITQSPKYLFRKEGQNVTLSCEQNLNHDAMYWYRQDPGQGLRLIYYSQIVNDFQKGDIAEGYSVSREKKESFPLTVTSAQKNPTAFYLCASSIGGGDEQYFGPGTRLTVT.